This TCR beta chain was sequenced during a study of blood T cell repertoires in COVID-19. Study context: From the United States, Italy and Spain came samples of acute and convalescent COVID-19. The cDNA or gDNA used as material had been derived from T cells, B-cell-depleted T cells, or PBMCs.

CDR1 and CDR2 (germline): LNHDA, SQIVND (reference sequence). V lost 7 bases and J 6 bases, leaving 19 bases between the germline ends. This CDR3 region has 15 residues. As originally analysed: From reference gene primer amplification, estimates of nucleated cell counts were derived. Only in-frame clones appear in the TCRdb table, and some are missing; sequencing was by immunoSEQ multiplex PCR. V and J calls and clone size are given by that table; D and trimming were obtained from the DNA. Here the sample spans about 220,000 clones, roughly 80% being singletons. Specimen: peripheral blood. The receptor was derived from a human donor in a cohort sampled during active COVID-19. V and J are TRBV19 and TRBJ1-5, with a tentative D call TRBD1 (5 bases). CDR3 loop: CASTREGARPQPQHF. In nucleotides, the CDR3 is TGTGCCAGTACCCGAGAAGGGGCCCGGCCTCAGCCCCAGCATTTT.